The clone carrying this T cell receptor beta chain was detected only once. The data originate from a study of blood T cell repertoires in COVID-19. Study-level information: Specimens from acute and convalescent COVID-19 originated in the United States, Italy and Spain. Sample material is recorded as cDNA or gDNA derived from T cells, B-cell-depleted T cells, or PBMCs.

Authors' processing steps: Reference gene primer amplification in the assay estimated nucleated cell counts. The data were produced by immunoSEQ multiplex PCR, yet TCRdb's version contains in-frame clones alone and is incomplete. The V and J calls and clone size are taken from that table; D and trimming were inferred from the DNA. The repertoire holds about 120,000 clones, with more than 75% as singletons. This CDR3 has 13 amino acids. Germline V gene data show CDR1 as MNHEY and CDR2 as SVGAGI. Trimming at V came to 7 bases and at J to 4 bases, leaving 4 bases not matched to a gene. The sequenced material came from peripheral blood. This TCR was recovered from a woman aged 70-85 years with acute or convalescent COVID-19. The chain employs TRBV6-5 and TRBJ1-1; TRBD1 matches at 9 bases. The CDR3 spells CASIRQGGTEAFF. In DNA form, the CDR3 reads TGTGCCAGCATTAGACAGGGGGGCACTGAAGCTTTCTTT.